This T cell receptor (beta chain) was captured in a study of metastatic and nonmetastatic thyroid tumors. This clone came up many times. Germline-derived CDR1 and CDR2 are MNHEY and SMNVEV (reference sequence). Losses at the gene ends were 5 bases for V and 2 bases for J; bases not matched to a gene: 3. The CDR3 is made up of 13 amino acids. Authors' processing steps: To classify distant metastasis in papillary thyroid cancer, a model was built from CDR3 differences across clinicopathological groups. TCRdb redid the clone calls on the PCR reads using MiXCR. TCRdb's processing, not the authors' own work, is the source of the V and J calls. This table has 40,000 or so clones, roughly 12% appearing once. Patients underwent thyroid surgery, and none had received any treatment before it.

This clonotype originated in a female donor with papillary thyroid cancer or a benign thyroid nodule (not recorded which). Some clones in this sample may be carry-over from other donors' samples. The rearrangement uses TRBV27 and TRBJ2-7; 7 positions match TRBD2. Sequencing was performed on blood. CDR3 region: CASSPGLAYEQYF. The CDR3 region has the DNA TGTGCCAGCAGTCCAGGACTAGCCTACGAGCAGTACTTC.